This paragraph reports one T cell receptor beta chain. TCRdb fed the RT-PCR reads into MiXCR, producing one record per CDR3 protein. The table has fewer than 650,000 distinct CDR3 sequences, 13% seen once. This entry is derived from a study of response to subunit inactivated influenza vaccine. V lost 5 bases to trimming and J lost 11 bases, with 19 bases between them. In germline, CDR1 is SGHAT, CDR2 FQNNGV. The CDR3 has 15 amino acids. Sequencing used PBMCs from blood, obtained 35 to 45 days after vaccination. This TCR came from a man over 45 who received an inactivated influenza vaccine. The gene calls are TRBV11-2 and TRBJ1-6, with TRBD1 as a possible D gene (6 bases). CDR3 in amino acids: CASSPIQGARPPLHF. The CDR3 DNA follows: TGTGCCAGCAGCCCGATACAGGGAGCGAGGCCACCCCTCCACTTT.